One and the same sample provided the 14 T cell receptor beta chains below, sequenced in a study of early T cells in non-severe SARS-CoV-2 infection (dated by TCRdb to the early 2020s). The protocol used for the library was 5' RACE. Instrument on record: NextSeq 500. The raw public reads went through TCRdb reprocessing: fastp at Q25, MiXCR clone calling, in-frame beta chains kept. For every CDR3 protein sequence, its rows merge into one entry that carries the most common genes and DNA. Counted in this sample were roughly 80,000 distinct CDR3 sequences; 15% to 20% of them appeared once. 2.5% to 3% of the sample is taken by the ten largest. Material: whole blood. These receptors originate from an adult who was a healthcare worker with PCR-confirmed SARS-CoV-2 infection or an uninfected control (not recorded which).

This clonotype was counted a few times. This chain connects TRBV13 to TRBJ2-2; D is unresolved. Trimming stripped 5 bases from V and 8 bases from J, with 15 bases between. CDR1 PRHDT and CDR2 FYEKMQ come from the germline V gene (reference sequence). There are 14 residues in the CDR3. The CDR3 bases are TGTGCCAGCAGCCCCTGGACCGCGGATGGGGAGCTGTTTTTT. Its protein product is CASSPWTADGELFF.

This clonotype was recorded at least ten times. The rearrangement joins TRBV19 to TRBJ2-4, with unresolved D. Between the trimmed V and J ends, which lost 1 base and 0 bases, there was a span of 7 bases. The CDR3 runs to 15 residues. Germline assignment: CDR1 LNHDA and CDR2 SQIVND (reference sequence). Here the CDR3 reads CASSIANVAKNIQYF. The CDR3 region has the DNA TGTGCCAGTAGTATAGCGAATGTAGCCAAAAACATTCAGTACTTC.

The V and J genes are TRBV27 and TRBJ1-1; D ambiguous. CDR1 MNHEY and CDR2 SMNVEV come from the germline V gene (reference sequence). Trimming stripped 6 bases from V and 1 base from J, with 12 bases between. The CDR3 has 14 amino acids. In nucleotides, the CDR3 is TGTGCCAGCAGGTTGCGCGGTTCGAACACTGAAGCTTTCTTT. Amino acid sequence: CASRLRGSNTEAFF.

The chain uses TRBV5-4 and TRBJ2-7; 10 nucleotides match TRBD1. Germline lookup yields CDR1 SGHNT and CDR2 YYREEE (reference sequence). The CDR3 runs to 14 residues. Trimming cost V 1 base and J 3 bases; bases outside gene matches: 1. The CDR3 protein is CASSLRDRGYEQYF. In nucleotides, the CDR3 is TGTGCCAGCAGCTTGAGGGACAGGGGCTACGAGCAGTACTTC.

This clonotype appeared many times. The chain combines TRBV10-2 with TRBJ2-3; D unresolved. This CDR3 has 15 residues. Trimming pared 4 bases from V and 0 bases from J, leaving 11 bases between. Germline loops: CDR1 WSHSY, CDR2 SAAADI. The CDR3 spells CASSVVSTSTDTQYF. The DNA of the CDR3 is TGCGCCAGCAGTGTCGTCTCGACGAGCACAGATACGCAGTATTTT.

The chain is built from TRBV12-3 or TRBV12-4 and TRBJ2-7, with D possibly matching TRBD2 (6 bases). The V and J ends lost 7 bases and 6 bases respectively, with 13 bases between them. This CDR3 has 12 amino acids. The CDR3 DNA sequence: TGTGCCAGCACCCTTACAGCGGGCGAGCAGTACTTC. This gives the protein CASTLTAGEQYF.

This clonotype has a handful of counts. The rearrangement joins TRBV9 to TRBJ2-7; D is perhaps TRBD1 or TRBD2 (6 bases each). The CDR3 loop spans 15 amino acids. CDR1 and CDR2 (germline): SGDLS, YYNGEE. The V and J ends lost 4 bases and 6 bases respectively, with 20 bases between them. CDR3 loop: CASSLGGHTSSEQYF. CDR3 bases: TGTGCCAGCAGCCTGGGGGGACATACGAGTTCCGAGCAGTACTTC.

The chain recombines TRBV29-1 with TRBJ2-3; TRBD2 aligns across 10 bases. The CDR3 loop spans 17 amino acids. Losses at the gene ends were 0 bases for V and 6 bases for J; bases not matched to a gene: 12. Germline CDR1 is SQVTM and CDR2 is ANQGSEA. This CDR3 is CSVEEEALAGVGDTQYF. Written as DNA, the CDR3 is TGCAGCGTTGAAGAGGAGGCGCTAGCGGGAGTAGGCGATACGCAGTATTTT.

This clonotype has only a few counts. The CDR3 here is CSADRGGNEQYF. The CDR3 DNA reads TGCAGCGCTGACAGGGGAGGCAACGAGCAGTACTTC. The rearrangement links TRBV29-1 to TRBJ2-7; 8 bases fit TRBD1. The CDR3 length is 12 residues. Germline V CDR1 and CDR2: SQVTM, ANQGSEA. J lost 5 bases, V lost 7 bases, and 7 bases had no gene match.

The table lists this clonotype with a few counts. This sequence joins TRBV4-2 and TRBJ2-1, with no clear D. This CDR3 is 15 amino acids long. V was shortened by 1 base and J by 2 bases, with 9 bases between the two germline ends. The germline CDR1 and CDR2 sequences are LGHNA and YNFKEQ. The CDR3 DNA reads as TGTGCCAGCAGCCAAGGTCTGGAGACCTACAATGAGCAGTTCTTC. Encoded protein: CASSQGLETYNEQFF.

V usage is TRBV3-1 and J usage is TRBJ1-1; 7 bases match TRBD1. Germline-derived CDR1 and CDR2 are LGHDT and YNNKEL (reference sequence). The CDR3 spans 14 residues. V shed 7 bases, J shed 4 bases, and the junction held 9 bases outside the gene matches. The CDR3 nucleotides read TGTGCCAGCACCCCGGCGACAGGGCGCACTGAAGCTTTCTTT. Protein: CASTPATGRTEAFF. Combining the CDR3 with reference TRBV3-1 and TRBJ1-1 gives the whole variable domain DTAVSQTPKYLVTQMGNDKSIKCEQNLGHDTMYWYKQDSKKFLKIMFSYNNKELIINETVPNRFSPKSPDKAHLNLHINSLELGDSAVYFCASTPATGRTEAFFGQGTRLTVV.

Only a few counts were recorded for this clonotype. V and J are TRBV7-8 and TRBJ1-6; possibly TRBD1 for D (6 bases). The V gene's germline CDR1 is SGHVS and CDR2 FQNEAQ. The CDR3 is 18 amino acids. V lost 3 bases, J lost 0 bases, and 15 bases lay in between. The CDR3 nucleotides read TGTGCCAGCAGCTTGGCCCGTCAGGGGAGCTCCTATAATTCACCCCTCCACTTT. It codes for CASSLARQGSSYNSPLHF.

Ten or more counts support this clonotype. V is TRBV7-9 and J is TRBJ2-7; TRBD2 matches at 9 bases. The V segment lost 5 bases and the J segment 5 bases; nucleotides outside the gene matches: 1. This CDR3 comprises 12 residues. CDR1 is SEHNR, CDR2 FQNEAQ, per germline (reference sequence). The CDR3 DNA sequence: TGTGCCAGCAGCAGGACTAGCGACGAGCAGTACTTC. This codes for CASSRTSDEQYF.

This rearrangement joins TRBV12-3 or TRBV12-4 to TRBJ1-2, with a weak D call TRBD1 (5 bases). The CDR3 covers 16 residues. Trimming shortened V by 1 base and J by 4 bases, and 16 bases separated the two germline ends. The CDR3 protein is CASSLVRGMGLYGYTF. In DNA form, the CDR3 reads TGTGCCAGCAGTTTAGTCCGGGGGATGGGCCTCTATGGCTACACCTTC.